These T cell receptor beta chains were read from a single sample in a study of identifying expanded T cells in peripheral blood. Profiled with immunoSEQ multiplex PCR; TCRdb holds only in-frame clones, not every one. The sample lists 100,000 or so clones; approximately 90% were seen once. Sequenced material: blood. These TCRs come from a person between 18 and 70 years old in good health. Both conserved end residues are part of each CDR3. A D gene is named only where the DNA matches it firmly. The listing skips clone size in some rows; elsewhere it reads once, few, many or a size class.

j_call | d_call | clone_size | v_call | cdr3_aa | cdr3_nt
TRBJ2-5 | TRBD2 | NA | TRBV6-5 | CASSYGGEQETQYF | TGTGCCAGCAGTTACGGGGGGGAACAAGAGACCCAGTACTTC
TRBJ1-2 | TRBD1 | once | TRBV19 | CASRNRGQGYTF | TGTGCCAGTCGCAACAGGGGACAGGGCTACACCTTC
TRBJ1-1 | NA | NA | TRBV5-1 | CASSWTSSNTEAFF | TGCGCCAGCAGCTGGACTTCTTCGAACACTGAAGCTTTCTTT
TRBJ1-4 | NA | NA | TRBV2 | CASMGTGEKLFF | TGTGCCAGCATGGGAACAGGAGAAAAACTGTTTTTT
TRBJ2-7 | NA | few | TRBV2 | CASRGETYEQYF | TGTGCCAGCAGGGGCGAGACCTACGAGCAGTACTTC
TRBJ1-6 | NA | few | TRBV6-6 | CASYAFDSPLHF | TGTGCCAGCTACGCTTTCGATTCACCCCTCCACTTT
TRBJ1-1 | NA | NA | TRBV2 | CASSGGGPMNTEAFF | TGTGCCAGCAGTGGCGGGGGCCCCATGAACACTGAAGCTTTCTTT
TRBJ1-1 | NA | NA | TRBV10-3 | CAISELGNEAFF | TGTGCCATCAGTGAGCTCGGGAATGAAGCTTTCTTT
TRBJ2-7 | TRBD1 | NA | TRBV10-3 | CAISESPGGSHEQYF | TGTGCCATCAGTGAGTCTCCAGGGGGCTCCCACGAGCAGTACTTC
TRBJ2-7 | TRBD1 | few | TRBV28 | CASSSGTGTNEQYF | TGTGCCAGCAGTTCGGGGACAGGGACGAATGAGCAGTACTTC
TRBJ2-3 | NA | NA | TRBV5-8 | CASSPGGGLAAGDTQYF | TGTGCCAGCAGCCCTGGTGGGGGTTTGGCGGCGGGAGATACGCAGTATTTT
TRBJ2-3 | NA | NA | TRBV11-2 | CASTSSTDTQYF | TGTGCCAGCACCTCAAGCACAGATACGCAGTATTTT
TRBJ2-7 | NA | NA | TRBV9 | CASSLYRDGRVYEQYF | TGTGCCAGCAGCTTATACCGGGACGGAAGGGTGTACGAGCAGTACTTC
TRBJ2-3 | NA | once | TRBV12-5 | CASGLPQPGTRVVDTQYF | TGTGCTAGTGGTTTGCCACAACCGGGAACGAGAGTGGTAGATACGCAGTATTTT
TRBJ2-1 | TRBD2 | NA | TRBV19 | CASNPIAGAYNEQFF | TGTGCCAGTAATCCTATAGCGGGGGCCTACAATGAGCAGTTCTTC
TRBJ2-7 | TRBD2 | NA | TRBV5-6 | CASSLEGSGGWEQYF | TGTGCCAGCAGCTTGGAAGGTAGCGGGGGGTGGGAGCAGTACTTC
TRBJ2-2 | TRBD1 | once | TRBV11-1 | CASSFPDGTGGAAGELFF | TGTGCCAGCAGCTTCCCAGATGGGACAGGGGGCGCAGCCGGGGAGCTGTTTTTT
TRBJ1-5 | NA | hyperexpanded | TRBV15 | CATSSINQPQHF | TGTGCCACCAGCAGCATCAATCAGCCCCAGCATTTT
TRBJ2-1 | TRBD2 | NA | TRBV7-2 | CASSSLAGRAYNEQFF | TGTGCCAGCAGCTCTTTAGCGGGGAGGGCCTACAATGAGCAGTTCTTC
TRBJ2-1 | NA | few | TRBV5-1 | CASSPDYNEQFF | TGCGCCAGCTCCCCTGACTACAATGAGCAGTTCTTC
TRBJ1-1 | NA | NA | TRBV2 | CASIPTRQNTEAFF | TGTGCCAGCATCCCCACCCGACAGAACACTGAAGCTTTCTTT
TRBJ1-1 | NA | NA | TRBV30 | CAWMGSTQPLNTEAFF | TGTGCCTGGATGGGCTCAACCCAACCTCTCAACACTGAGGCTTTCTTT
TRBJ2-5 | NA | NA | TRBV5-4 | CASTPRASAGQETQYF | TGTGCCAGCACCCCCCGAGCGAGTGCGGGCCAAGAGACCCAGTACTTC
TRBJ2-7 | NA | NA | TRBV7-8 | CASGGHDSYEQYF | TGTGCCAGCGGGGGGCACGACTCCTACGAGCAGTACTTC
TRBJ2-2 | NA | NA | TRBV14 | CASSQVGRYTGELFF | TGTGCCAGCAGCCAAGTTGGCCGATACACCGGGGAGCTGTTTTTT
TRBJ2-2 | TRBD1 | NA | TRBV18 | CASSPVRETGGLNTGELFF | TGTGCCAGCTCACCCGTGAGGGAGACAGGGGGCCTGAACACCGGGGAGCTGTTTTTT
TRBJ1-2 | NA | NA | TRBV28 | CASTLTGYGYTF | TGTGCCAGCACCTTAACAGGGTACGGCTACACCTTC
TRBJ2-3 | NA | NA | TRBV4-2 | CASSHVEGGEAFTDTQYF | TGTGCCAGCAGCCACGTAGAGGGGGGGGAGGCGTTCACAGATACGCAGTATTTT
TRBJ1-2 | NA | NA | TRBV15 | CATSRDRAVNYGYTF | TGTGCCACCAGCAGAGATAGGGCAGTAAACTATGGCTACACCTTC
TRBJ2-3 | TRBD2 | NA | TRBV5-4 | CASSLSLRGGASDTQYF | TGTGCCAGCAGCTTGTCTCTACGCGGGGGGGCATCAGATACGCAGTATTTT
TRBJ1-1 | NA | once | TRBV6-5 | CASSYRGGASTEAFF | TGTGCCAGCAGTTACCGGGGGGGGGCTTCCACTGAAGCTTTCTTT
TRBJ2-3 | TRBD2 | NA | TRBV4-2 | CASSQDTMEGRASGATSTDTQYF | TGTGCCAGCAGCCAAGATACCATGGAGGGGCGGGCTAGCGGGGCGACTAGCACAGATACGCAGTATTTT
TRBJ1-1 | TRBD1 | once | TRBV9 | CASSASRFDRVNTEAFF | TGTGCCAGCAGCGCCTCCCGTTTCGACAGGGTCAACACTGAAGCTTTCTTT
TRBJ1-6 | NA | few | TRBV6-5 | CASSYSRSHSPLHF | TGTGCCAGCAGTTACTCCAGGTCCCACTCACCCCTCCACTTT
TRBJ1-2 | NA | few | TRBV11-2 | CASGWAEGDGYTF | TGTGCCAGCGGATGGGCGGAAGGTGATGGCTACACCTTC
TRBJ1-1 | NA | once | TRBV11-2 | CASSLGGEVEGAFF | TGTGCCAGCAGCTTAGGAGGTGAGGTAGAGGGGGCTTTCTTT
TRBJ1-6 | NA | once | TRBV11-2 | CASSLGGRGGSSPLHF | TGTGCCAGCAGCTTAGGGGGTCGAGGGGGGTCCTCACCCCTCCACTTT
TRBJ1-1 | NA | NA | TRBV2 | CASMGSGPQRGPEAFF | TGTGCCAGCATGGGGTCCGGGCCGCAACGGGGACCTGAAGCTTTCTTT
TRBJ2-3 | TRBD1 | NA | TRBV18 | CASSPGTARTDTQYF | TGTGCCAGCTCACCCGGGACAGCCCGCACAGATACGCAGTATTTT
TRBJ1-2 | NA | NA | TRBV7-9 | CASSPQAGVYGYTF | TGTGCCAGCAGCCCACAGGCAGGGGTGTATGGCTACACCTTC
TRBJ2-3 | NA | NA | TRBV5-1 | CASTFVGRTNFGTDTQYF | TGCGCCAGCACTTTCGTGGGGCGGACTAACTTCGGCACAGATACGCAGTATTTT
TRBJ1-2 | NA | NA | TRBV7-2 | CASSTQTGWGNYGYTF | TGTGCCAGCAGCACGCAGACGGGGTGGGGGAACTATGGCTACACCTTC
TRBJ2-5 | TRBD1 | NA | TRBV19 | CASSGAGTVQETQYF | TGTGCCAGTAGTGGCGCCGGGACAGTCCAAGAGACCCAGTACTTC
TRBJ2-3 | TRBD2 | once | TRBV9 | CASSPPVSERGIGTQYF | TGTGCCAGCAGCCCACCAGTTTCGGAGCGGGGGATTGGTACGCAGTATTTT
TRBJ2-2 | NA | NA | TRBV5-4 | CASSATGRGNTGELFF | TGTGCCAGCAGCGCAACAGGGAGGGGGAACACCGGGGAGCTGTTTTTT
TRBJ2-3 | NA | NA | TRBV6-5 | CASRQEGYSTDTQYF | TGTGCCAGCAGGCAGGAGGGGTACAGCACAGATACGCAGTATTTT
TRBJ2-5 | NA | NA | TRBV5-1 | CASSLGGAVETQYF | TGCGCCAGCAGCTTGGGGGGGGCGGTAGAGACCCAGTACTTC
TRBJ2-7 | NA | NA | TRBV27 | CASSLVLNGPEQYF | TGTGCCAGCAGTTTAGTCCTCAACGGGCCCGAGCAGTACTTC
TRBJ2-3 | TRBD2 | NA | TRBV27 | CASRGGGGPLGTQYF | TGTGCCAGCAGGGGTGGCGGGGGGCCGCTCGGTACGCAGTATTTT
TRBJ1-1 | NA | few | TRBV5-1 | CASSLRAGVGEAFF | TGCGCCAGCAGCTTGCGGGCGGGTGTGGGTGAAGCTTTCTTT
TRBJ1-5 | NA | NA | TRBV7-9 | CASSLRGGNQPQHF | TGTGCCAGCAGCTTGAGAGGGGGCAATCAGCCCCAGCATTTT
TRBJ2-7 | NA | NA | TRBV6-1 | CASSDGLEQYF | TGTGCCAGCAGTGACGGATTGGAGCAGTACTTC
TRBJ2-7 | NA | few | TRBV29-1 | CSVETSYSYEQYF | TGCAGCGTTGAAACAAGCTACTCCTACGAGCAGTACTTC
TRBJ1-3 | NA | NA | TRBV9 | CASSGDGFSGNTIYF | TGTGCCAGCAGCGGGGACGGATTCTCTGGAAACACCATATATTTT
TRBJ2-5 | NA | NA | TRBV5-5 | CASSFTLQETQYF | TGTGCCAGCAGCTTCACACTCCAAGAGACCCAGTACTTC
TRBJ1-2 | TRBD1 | NA | TRBV7-2 | CASSPGTAQLYGYTF | TGTGCCAGCAGCCCCGGGACAGCACAACTCTATGGCTACACCTTC
TRBJ1-1 | NA | NA | TRBV6-5 | CASRMGIFTEAFF | TGTGCCAGCAGAATGGGCATTTTCACTGAAGCTTTCTTT
TRBJ1-6 | NA | NA | TRBV6-1 | CASRGTLDSPLHF | TGTGCCAGCAGGGGGACTTTAGATTCACCCCTCCACTTT
TRBJ2-2 | NA | NA | TRBV9 | CASSGKIGTGELFF | TGTGCCAGCAGCGGAAAGATCGGAACCGGGGAGCTGTTTTTT